This passage covers 2 T cell receptor beta chains from one sample sequenced in a study of T cells in Graves' hyperthyroidism and ophthalmopathy. RNA transcripts served as the template for amplifying TCR beta CDR3 regions. Researchers ran a first-round RT-PCR on the TCR CDR3 using the HTBI primer set. TCRdb re-called the multiplex PCR reads with MiXCR, one entry per CDR3 protein. This table has 540,000 or so distinct CDR3 sequences, 40% to 55% appearing once. The source material was peripheral blood or thyroid tissue (not recorded which). These receptors were collected from an adult woman with Graves' disease, either hyperthyroidism or ophthalmopathy (not recorded which).

J is TRBJ2-5 and V is TRBV10-3, with D hard to call. V was shortened by 1 base and J by 13 bases, with 10 bases between the two germline ends. The CDR3 loop spans 11 amino acids. Germline CDR1 and CDR2: ENHRY and SYGVKD. CDR3 DNA: TGTGCCATCAGTGAGTGCCGGGCCCGGTACTTC. Residues: CAISECRARYF.

This clonotype occurred once. V usage is TRBV9 and J usage is TRBJ2-3; D is perhaps TRBD2 (6 bases). The germline gives CDR1 SGDLS, CDR2 YYNGEE. Trimming removed 3 bases from V and 4 bases from J, with 30 bases in between. The CDR3 runs 20 residues. The CDR3 reads CASSGSRDGRQSNVADTQYF. CDR3 DNA: TGTGCCAGCAGCGGATCCCGGGACGGGAGACAATCCAACGTCGCAGATACGCAGTATTTT.